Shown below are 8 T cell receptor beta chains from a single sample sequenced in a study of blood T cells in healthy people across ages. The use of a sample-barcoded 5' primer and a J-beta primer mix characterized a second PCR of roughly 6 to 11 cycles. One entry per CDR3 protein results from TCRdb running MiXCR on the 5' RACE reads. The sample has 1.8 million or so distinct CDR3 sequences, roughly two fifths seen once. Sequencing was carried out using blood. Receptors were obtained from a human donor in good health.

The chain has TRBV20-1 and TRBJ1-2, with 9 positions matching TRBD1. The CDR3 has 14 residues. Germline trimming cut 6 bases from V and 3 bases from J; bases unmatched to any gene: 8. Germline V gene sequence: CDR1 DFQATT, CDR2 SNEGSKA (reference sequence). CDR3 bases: TGCAGTGCCCCACCGGGACAGGGACACTATGGCTACACCTTC. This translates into CSAPPGQGHYGYTF.

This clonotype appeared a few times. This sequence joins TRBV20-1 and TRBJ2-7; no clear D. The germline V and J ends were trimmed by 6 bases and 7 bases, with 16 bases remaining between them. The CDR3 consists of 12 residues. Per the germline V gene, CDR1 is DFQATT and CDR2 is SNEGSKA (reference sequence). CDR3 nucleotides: TGCAGTGCCACAATCGGTCTGAGGGAGCAGTACTTC. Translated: CSATIGLREQYF.

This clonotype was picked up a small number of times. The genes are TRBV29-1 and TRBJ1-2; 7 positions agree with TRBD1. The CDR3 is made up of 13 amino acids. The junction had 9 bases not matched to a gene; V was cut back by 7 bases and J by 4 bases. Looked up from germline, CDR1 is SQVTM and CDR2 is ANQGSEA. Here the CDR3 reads CSGIGRDSYGYTF. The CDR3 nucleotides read TGCAGCGGTATAGGTAGGGACAGCTATGGCTACACCTTC.

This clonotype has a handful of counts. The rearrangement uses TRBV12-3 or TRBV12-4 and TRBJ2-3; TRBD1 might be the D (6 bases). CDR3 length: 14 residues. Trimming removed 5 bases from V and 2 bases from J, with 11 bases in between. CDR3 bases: TGTGCCAGCAGTCTCCGGGACATCACAGATACGCAGTATTTT. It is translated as CASSLRDITDTQYF.

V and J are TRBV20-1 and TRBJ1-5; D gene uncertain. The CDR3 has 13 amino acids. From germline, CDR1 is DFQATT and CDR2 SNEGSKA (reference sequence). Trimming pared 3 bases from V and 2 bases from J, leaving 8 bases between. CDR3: CSARTEGNQPQHF. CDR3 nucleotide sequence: TGCAGTGCTAGGACGGAGGGCAATCAGCCCCAGCATTTT.

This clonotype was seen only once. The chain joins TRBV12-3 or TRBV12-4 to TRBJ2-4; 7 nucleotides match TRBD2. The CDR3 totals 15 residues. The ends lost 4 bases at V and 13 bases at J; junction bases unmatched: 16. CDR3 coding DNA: TGTGCCAGCAGTTCCGGGGGGTCCTTCACAGATACGCAGTACTTC. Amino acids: CASSSGGSFTDTQYF.

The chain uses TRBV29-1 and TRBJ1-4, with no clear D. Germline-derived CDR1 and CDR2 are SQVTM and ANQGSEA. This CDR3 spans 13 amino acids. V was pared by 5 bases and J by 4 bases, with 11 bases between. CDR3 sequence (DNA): TGCAGCGTTAGTACTGGGTATAATGAAAAACTGTTTTTT. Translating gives CSVSTGYNEKLFF.

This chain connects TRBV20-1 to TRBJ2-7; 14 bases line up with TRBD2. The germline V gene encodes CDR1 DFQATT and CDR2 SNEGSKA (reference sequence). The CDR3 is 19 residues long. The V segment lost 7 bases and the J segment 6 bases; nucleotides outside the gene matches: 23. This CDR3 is CSDPRAGTSGGDPVSEQYF. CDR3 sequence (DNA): TGCAGTGACCCAAGAGCCGGGACTAGCGGGGGAGATCCCGTTAGCGAGCAGTACTTC.